Listed below are T cell receptor beta chains from one sample, sequenced in a study of T cell responses to AZD1222 COVID-19 vaccine. Profiled with immunoSEQ multiplex PCR; TCRdb holds only in-frame clones, not every one. The table records some 70,000 clones, 75% to 85% of them present only once. The source material was peripheral blood, sampled 28 days after the second AZD1222 dose. The receptor source for this set is an adult who received the AZD1222 COVID-19 vaccine. Both conserved end residues are part of each CDR3. A D gene is named only where the DNA matches it firmly. Only some rows state a clone size, as once, few, many or a class for expanded clones.

v_gene,d_gene,j_gene,abundance,CDR3aa,CDR3nt
TRBV30,-,TRBJ1-1,-,CAWSVITLLGENTEAFF,TGTGCCTGGAGTGTAATTACCCTTCTCGGGGAGAACACTGAAGCTTTCTTT
TRBV10-2,TRBD2,TRBJ2-2,-,CASRYSGVVGELFF,TGCGCCAGCAGATATAGCGGGGTCGTCGGGGAGCTGTTTTTT
TRBV19,TRBD1,TRBJ2-7,-,CASSAPYRGSSYEQYF,TGTGCCAGTAGTGCACCATACAGGGGCTCCTCCTACGAGCAGTACTTC
TRBV5-1,TRBD1,TRBJ2-7,large,CASSPTGQAYEQYF,TGCGCCAGCAGCCCAACGGGACAGGCTTACGAGCAGTACTTC
TRBV19,TRBD2,TRBJ2-2,-,CASRLAGGAPNTGELFF,TGTGCCAGCAGACTAGCGGGGGGGGCTCCGAACACCGGGGAGCTGTTTTTT
TRBV10-3,TRBD2,TRBJ2-7,-,CAIRPGLDEYEQYF,TGTGCCATCAGACCGGGACTAGATGAGTACGAGCAGTACTTC
TRBV30,TRBD2,TRBJ2-5,few,CAWSVPGLAGGPLYF,TGTGCCTGGAGTGTACCGGGACTAGCGGGGGGGCCACTGTACTTC
TRBV7-2,TRBD2,TRBJ2-5,-,CASSLGASGGKQETQYF,TGTGCCAGCAGCTTAGGGGCTAGCGGGGGGAAACAAGAGACCCAGTACTTC
TRBV20-1,-,TRBJ2-5,-,CSAAEEETQYF,TGCAGTGCTGCTGAGGAAGAGACCCAGTACTTC
TRBV27,TRBD2,TRBJ2-5,-,CASSSLSAGKETQYF,TGTGCCAGCAGTTCCCTTTCAGCGGGGAAAGAGACCCAGTACTTC
TRBV5-1,TRBD1,TRBJ1-3,few,CASSFGTASGNTIYF,TGCGCCAGCAGCTTCGGGACAGCCTCTGGAAACACCATATATTTT
TRBV11-3,-,TRBJ2-1,-,CASSPRRRGNEQFF,TGTGCCAGCAGCCCCCGCCGTCGTGGGAATGAGCAGTTCTTC
TRBV5-1,-,TRBJ2-3,-,CASSLEGAIGDTQYF,TGCGCCAGCAGCTTGGAAGGCGCTATCGGAGATACGCAGTATTTT
TRBV5-1,TRBD2,TRBJ2-5,-,CASSWTSGGVETQYF,TGCGCCAGCAGTTGGACTAGCGGGGGGGTGGAGACCCAGTACTTC
TRBV4-1,-,TRBJ1-6,-,CASSSAGTMNSPLHF,TGCGCCAGCAGCTCAGCAGGGACCATGAATTCACCCCTCCACTTT
TRBV19,-,TRBJ1-5,-,CASGPTSGQPQHF,TGTGCCAGTGGCCCCACATCAGGGCAGCCCCAGCATTTT
TRBV27,TRBD1,TRBJ2-1,-,CASSPWTGVSYNEQFF,TGTGCCAGCAGTCCCTGGACAGGGGTATCCTACAATGAGCAGTTCTTC
TRBV11-3,-,TRBJ2-3,-,CASSSTGGTQYF,TGTGCCAGCAGCTCAACCGGGGGTACGCAGTATTTT
TRBV6-2/TRBV6-3,TRBD1,TRBJ1-3,-,CASSYGTVLTGNTIYF,TGTGCCAGCAGTTACGGGACAGTCCTTACTGGAAACACCATATATTTT
TRBV7-8,-,TRBJ2-1,medium-sized,CASSLFGSYNEQFF,TGTGCCAGCAGCTTATTTGGGTCCTACAATGAGCAGTTCTTC
TRBV6-2/TRBV6-3,-,TRBJ1-2,-,CASSPQGKIPGYGYTF,TGTGCCAGCAGCCCCCAGGGGAAGATTCCTGGTTATGGCTACACCTTC
TRBV6-5,-,TRBJ2-7,-,CASSRDSTSSYEQYF,TGTGCCAGCAGTCGAGACAGCACTAGCTCCTACGAGCAGTACTTC
TRBV5-8,-,TRBJ1-5,-,CASSEGTFLSNQPQHF,TGTGCCAGCAGCGAGGGAACCTTCCTAAGCAATCAGCCCCAGCATTTT
TRBV9,-,TRBJ1-5,-,CASGDSLNQPQHF,TGTGCCAGCGGTGACAGCCTTAATCAGCCCCAGCATTTT